The next 22 T cell receptor beta chains were all read from a single sample in a study of T cell responses to AZD1222 COVID-19 vaccine. The table came from immunoSEQ multiplex PCR; TCRdb's copy has only in-frame clones and leaves some out. Here the sample spans about 180,000 clones, around nine tenths being singletons. This material consisted of peripheral blood, taken on day 0 of AZD1222 vaccination. The source of these receptors is an adult in good health.

This sequence joins TRBV21-1 and TRBJ2-7. TRBV21-1 is a pseudogene. This CDR3 has 15 residues. DNA for the CDR3: TGTGCCAGCAGCAAAAGGGTAGGGATACCCTACGAGCAGTACTTC. This gives the protein CASSKRVGIPYEQYF.

The count of this clone is one. Within the sample, other DNA sequences also encode this same CDR3. The chain has TRBV6-1 and TRBJ1-1; D is ambiguous. CDR1 and CDR2 (germline): MNHNS, SASEGT. This CDR3 has 11 residues. V lost 3 bases and J 7 bases, leaving 6 bases between the germline ends. CDR3 loop: CASSDRVEAFF. In DNA, the CDR3 is TGTGCCAGCAGTGATCGGGTTGAAGCTTTCTTT.

The gene calls are TRBV3-1 (or the pseudogene TRBV3-2) and TRBJ2-5; TRBD2 matches 10 bases. This CDR3 spans 17 amino acids. Germline V gives CDR1 LGHDT, CDR2 YNNKEL (reference sequence). The V and J ends lost 1 base and 3 bases, in that order; junction bases with no gene match: 8. CDR3 DNA sequence: TGTGCCAGCAGCCAAGCCGGTAAGCGGGGGGGAAAAGAGACCCAGTACTTC. The encoded protein is CASSQAGKRGGKETQYF.

The chain joins TRBV18 to TRBJ2-1; 7 bases fit TRBD2. This CDR3 has 16 residues. The V segment lost 0 bases and the J segment 5 bases; nucleotides outside the gene matches: 7. Germline V gives CDR1 KGHSH, CDR2 LQKENI. This chain's CDR3 is CASSPPGGRSDNEQFF. The CDR3 coding sequence is TGTGCCAGCTCACCACCGGGCGGGAGAAGCGACAATGAGCAGTTCTTC.

The chain recombines TRBV11-2 with TRBJ1-6; the match to TRBD1 covers 11 bases. CDR3 length equals 15 residues. Germline V gene data show CDR1 as SGHAT and CDR2 as FQNNGV. V was pared by 7 bases and J by 8 bases, with 7 bases of the junction left unmatched. CDR3 protein: CASTRTGGFDSPLHF. In DNA, the CDR3 is TGTGCCAGCACGCGGACAGGGGGCTTTGATTCACCCCTCCACTTT.

J is TRBJ1-1 and V is TRBV7-3; tentatively, D is TRBD1 (5 bases). Germline CDR1 is SGHTA and CDR2 is FQGTGA. With 5 bases removed from V and 1 base from J, the gap between germline ends came to 23 bases. The CDR3 extends over 18 amino acids. The CDR3 protein is CASSPGGAGGVKNTEAFF. DNA for the CDR3: TGTGCCAGCAGCCCTGGAGGGGCAGGAGGGGTAAAGAACACTGAAGCTTTCTTT.

This sequence joins TRBV10-3 and TRBJ1-1, with D unresolved. In germline, CDR1 is ENHRY, CDR2 SYGVKD. Trimming removed 2 bases at V and 4 bases at J, with 11 bases between. The CDR3 runs 14 residues. CDR3: CAISEVVLGTEAFF. DNA of the CDR3: TGTGCCATCAGTGAGGTAGTGCTGGGCACTGAAGCTTTCTTT.

The chain recombines TRBV9 with TRBJ2-2; D possibly matches TRBD1 or TRBD2 (5 bases each). The germline gives CDR1 SGDLS, CDR2 YYNGEE. Trimming stripped 0 bases from V and 6 bases from J, with 6 bases between. This CDR3 has 13 amino acids. DNA for the CDR3: TGTGCCAGCAGCGTAGGGGACGCCGGGGAGCTGTTTTTT. Its protein product is CASSVGDAGELFF.

The chain is built from TRBV4-2 and TRBJ1-2, with 8 bases that match TRBD1. CDR1 is LGHNA and CDR2 is YNFKEQ in the germline V gene. The trim removed 6 bases at V and 4 bases at J, leaving 13 bases unmatched. The CDR3 covers 16 residues. The CDR3 reads CASRSSMGQAIYGYTF. The CDR3 DNA reads as TGTGCCAGCAGGTCAAGCATGGGACAGGCAATCTATGGCTACACCTTC.

The chain couples TRBV9 to TRBJ1-1, with D unresolved. Germline assignment: CDR1 SGDLS and CDR2 YYNGEE. The V gene lost 0 bases and the J gene lost 3 bases, with 6 bases spanning the gap. This CDR3 spans 13 amino acids. Written as DNA, the CDR3 is TGTGCCAGCAGCGTAGAAATTCACACTGAAGCTTTCTTT. Its translation is CASSVEIHTEAFF.

The genes are TRBV5-6 and TRBJ2-1; D unclear. The CDR3 spans 11 residues. CDR1 is SGHDT and CDR2 is YYEEEE in the germline V gene. V was pared by 3 bases and J by 4 bases, with 2 bases between. CDR3 nucleotides: TGTGCCAGCAGCTCATACAATGAGCAGTTCTTC. Amino acids: CASSSYNEQFF. The full variable domain, completed using reference TRBV5-6 and TRBJ2-1, is DAGVTQSPTHLIKTRGQQVTLRCSPKSGHDTVSWYQQALGQGPQFIFQYYEEEERQRGNFPDRFSGHQFPNYSSELNVNALLLGDSALYLCASSSYNEQFFGPGTRLTVL.

The rearrangement joins TRBV10-2 to TRBJ2-2, with 9 bases that match TRBD1. The ends lost 2 bases at V and 4 bases at J; junction bases unmatched: 2. CDR1 and CDR2 (germline): WSHSY, SAAADI. This CDR3 comprises 15 residues. CDR3 in amino acids: CASSEVTGGTGELFF. DNA of the CDR3: TGCGCCAGCAGTGAGGTGACAGGGGGCACCGGGGAGCTGTTTTTT.

Regarding this clone: At one boundary the junction diverges from the germline segment, which might be a read error. The chain joins TRBV10-3 to TRBJ2-3, with 7 bases aligning to TRBD2. Germline CDR1 reads ENHRY; CDR2 reads SYGVKD. This CDR3 spans 15 amino acids. CDR3 coding DNA: TGTGCCATCAGCGCCCCTCCTAGCGGCACAGATGCGCAGTATTTT. Amino acid sequence: CAISAPPSGTDAQYF.

The chain uses TRBV11-1 and TRBJ1-5, with D possibly matching TRBD1 (5 bases). The length of the CDR3 is 13 residues. CDR1 and CDR2 (germline): SGHAT, FQDESV (reference sequence). V shed 5 bases and J shed 4 bases, with 9 bases lying between them. The CDR3 here is CASSQGANQPQHF. In DNA, the CDR3 is TGTGCCAGCAGCCAAGGGGCTAATCAGCCCCAGCATTTT.

The chain couples TRBV2 to TRBJ2-7; D might be TRBD1 (6 bases). Germline CDR1 and CDR2: SNHLY and FYNNEI. The CDR3 runs 14 residues. Trimming left V 3 bases short and J 3 bases short, with 12 bases between. The CDR3 region is CASSDDRTYYEQYF. DNA for the CDR3: TGTGCCAGCAGTGACGACAGGACTTACTACGAGCAGTACTTC.

V gene TRBV7-9 combines with J gene TRBJ2-7; D not resolved. The CDR3 runs to 13 residues. The germline V gene encodes CDR1 SEHNR and CDR2 FQNEAQ (reference sequence). Trimming stripped 5 bases from V and 1 base from J, with 9 bases between. CDR3 sequence: CASSPPASYEQYF. The CDR3 DNA follows: TGTGCCAGCAGCCCCCCTGCATCCTACGAGCAGTACTTC. Full variable domain (outside the CDR3, taken from reference TRBV7-9 and TRBJ2-7): DTGVSQNPRHKITKRGQNVTFRCDPISEHNRLYWYRQTLGQGPEFLTYFQNEAQLEKSRLLSDRFSAERPKGSFSTLEIQRTEQGDSAMYLCASSPPASYEQYFGPGTRLTVT.

This chain uses TRBV6-5 with TRBJ2-5; 9 nucleotides agree with TRBD1. V trimming: 4 bases; J trimming: 5 bases; junction bases outside the gene matches: 5. The CDR3 loop spans 14 amino acids. Germline values: CDR1 MNHEY, CDR2 SVGAGI. CDR3 DNA: TGTGCCAGCAGTTCCGGGACAGGGAGGGAGACCCAGTACTTC. This translates into CASSSGTGRETQYF.

The chain is built from TRBV2 and TRBJ1-5, with D unresolved. The CDR3 has 14 residues. V lost 7 bases and J lost 3, with 13 bases in between. CDR1 is SNHLY and CDR2 is FYNNEI in the germline V gene. The CDR3 sequence is CASTLAGNNQPQHF. Here the CDR3 DNA reads TGTGCCAGCACCCTGGCCGGAAACAATCAGCCCCAGCATTTT.

The chain employs TRBV2 and TRBJ1-2; 8 bases match TRBD1. The germline gives CDR1 SNHLY, CDR2 FYNNEI. This CDR3 contains 13 residues. V gave up 2 bases and J gave up 8 bases; unmatched junction bases: 4. The CDR3 region is CASSEPGGAGYTF. CDR3 nucleotides: TGTGCCAGCAGTGAACCAGGGGGCGCGGGCTACACCTTC.

A few counts support this clone. The J gene is TRBJ2-2, the V gene TRBV5-4; the match to TRBD1 covers 10 bases. The ends lost 4 bases at V and 3 bases at J; junction bases unmatched: 6. Germline values: CDR1 SGHNT, CDR2 YYREEE (reference sequence). The CDR3 loop spans 16 amino acids. CDR3 sequence (DNA): TGTGCCAGCAGCGGGTGGGACAGGGGATACACCGGGGAGCTGTTTTTT. Protein: CASSGWDRGYTGELFF.

The V gene is TRBV6-2 or TRBV6-3, the J gene TRBJ1-5; D is undetermined. Germline V gene data show CDR1 as MNHEY and CDR2 as SVGEGT. Trimming removed 0 bases from V and 7 bases from J, with 10 bases in between. The CDR3 loop spans 14 amino acids. The CDR3 here is CASSYSRVGQPQHF. In DNA, the CDR3 is TGTGCCAGCAGTTACTCAAGGGTAGGGCAGCCCCAGCATTTT.

The chain couples TRBV21-1 to TRBJ2-7; the table calls TRBD1, which could not be checked here. TRBV21-1 is a listed pseudogene. There are 17 residues in the CDR3. The CDR3 region has the DNA TGTGCCAGCAGCAAAGCTGAGAGGGGGCCCAGGGCCTACGAGCAGTACTTC. Translation: CASSKAERGPRAYEQYF.